This T cell receptor (beta chain) originates from a study of blood T cell repertoires in COVID-19. Across the study: Collection of acute and convalescent COVID-19 samples took place in the United States, Italy and Spain.

Authors' methods: Reference gene primers were amplified, and this amplification served to estimate nucleated cell counts. The method was immunoSEQ multiplex PCR; TCRdb's version includes in-frame clones alone and lacks a portion of them. V and J calls and clone size are given by that table; D and trimming were obtained from the DNA. Among roughly 330,000 clones listed, 80% to 90% were seen once. This receptor was taken from a man younger than 45 who had recovered from COVID-19. What was sequenced was PBMCs or T cells enriched from blood (not recorded which).

CDR3 nucleotides: TGTGCCAGCAGTCTTATACTAGCGGGCCCGAACACCGGGGAGCTGTTTTTT. As protein: CASSLILAGPNTGELFF. The rearrangement links TRBV27 to TRBJ2-2, with TRBD2 matching over 9 bases. Germline loops: CDR1 MNHEY, CDR2 SMNVEV (reference sequence). The CDR3 is 17 amino acids. The J segment lost 0 bases and the V segment lost 5 bases, leaving 7 bases of the junction unmatched.